The 14 T cell receptor beta chains reported below all come from one sample, sequenced in a study of blood T cell repertoires in COVID-19. The table came from immunoSEQ multiplex PCR; TCRdb's copy has only in-frame clones and leaves some out. The sample consists of about 130,000 clones, about 74% of them appearing once. Sequencing was performed on peripheral blood. The source is a man between 60 and 75 years old with acute or convalescent COVID-19.

The J gene is TRBJ1-4, the V gene TRBV5-1, with D hard to call. Germline CDR1 SGHRS, CDR2 YFSETQ. V was trimmed by 2 bases and J by 7 bases, leaving 12 bases between them. The CDR3 loop spans 14 amino acids. CDR3 sequence reads: CASSLAGLGEKLFF. CDR3 nucleotide sequence: TGCGCCAGCAGCTTAGCAGGTTTAGGTGAAAAACTGTTTTTT.

The J gene is TRBJ1-4, the V gene TRBV3-1 (or the pseudogene TRBV3-2); no clear D. This CDR3 spans 13 amino acids. V was trimmed by 3 bases and J by 5 bases, leaving 7 bases between them. The V gene's germline CDR1 is LGHDT and CDR2 YNNKEL (reference sequence). The CDR3 sequence is CASSQGGNEKLFF. As DNA, the CDR3 is TGTGCCAGCAGCCAGGGAGGGAATGAAAAACTGTTTTTT.

The genes are TRBV5-1 and TRBJ2-3; 7 nucleotides align to TRBD2. Trimming removed 0 bases from V and 7 bases from J; junction bases left unmatched: 8. Germline CDR1 is SGHRS and CDR2 is YFSETQ. This CDR3 has 15 residues. CDR3 bases: TGCGCCAGCAGCTTGGATACCGTCGGGGGGAATACGCAGTATTTT. It translates to CASSLDTVGGNTQYF. The variable domain in full, completed from reference TRBV5-1 and TRBJ2-3, reads KAGVTQTPRYLIKTRGQQVTLSCSPISGHRSVSWYQQTPGQGLQFLFEYFSETQRNKGNFPGRFSGRQFSNSRSEMNVSTLELGDSALYLCASSLDTVGGNTQYFGPGTRLTVL.

This clone was observed a handful of times. V is TRBV7-3 and J is TRBJ2-1, with TRBD2 identical over 8 bases. V was pared by 5 bases and J by 0 bases, with 9 bases of the junction left unmatched. This CDR3 is 17 amino acids long. The germline gives CDR1 SGHTA, CDR2 FQGTGA. The CDR3 here is CASSLNGLAGSYNEQFF. The CDR3 coding sequence is TGTGCCAGCAGCCTAAACGGACTAGCTGGCTCCTACAATGAGCAGTTCTTC.

The rearrangement links TRBV27 to TRBJ2-1; 14 positions match TRBD2. The CDR3 covers 18 residues. CDR1 is MNHEY, CDR2 SMNVEV, per germline (reference sequence). Trimming removed 5 bases from V and 0 bases from J; junction bases left unmatched: 6. CDR3 protein: CASSTRTSGRSSYNEQFF. The CDR3 bases are TGTGCCAGCAGTACCCGGACTAGCGGGAGGTCCTCCTACAATGAGCAGTTCTTC.

This chain's CDR3 is CASTPDAGSSYNEQFF. CDR3 coding DNA: TGTGCCAGTACCCCCGACGCCGGGAGCTCCTACAATGAGCAGTTCTTC. J is TRBJ2-1 and V is TRBV19, with D possibly being TRBD2 (6 bases). The CDR3 loop spans 16 amino acids. V lost 7 bases and J lost 0, with 16 bases in between. Germline lookup yields CDR1 LNHDA and CDR2 SQIVND (reference sequence). Based on the CDR3 plus reference TRBV19 and TRBJ2-1, the full variable domain is DGGITQSPKYLFRKEGQNVTLSCEQNLNHDAMYWYRQDPGQGLRLIYYSQIVNDFQKGDIAEGYSVSREKKESFPLTVTSAQKNPTAFYLCASTPDAGSSYNEQFFGPGTRLTVL.

This clone was seen only a few times. This chain uses TRBV9 with TRBJ1-1, with D tentatively TRBD1 (5 bases). Trimming took 2 bases from V and 1 from J, leaving 15 bases between them. Germline lookup yields CDR1 SGDLS and CDR2 YYNGEE. The CDR3 extends over 16 amino acids. CDR3 nucleotide sequence: TGTGCCAGCAGCGTGTCAATCAGGGCGGCGAACACTGAAGCTTTCTTT. It translates to CASSVSIRAANTEAFF. The complete variable domain, with remaining parts taken from reference TRBV9 and TRBJ1-1, reads DSGVTQTPKHLITATGQRVTLRCSPRSGDLSVYWYQQSLDQGLQFLIQYYNGEERAKGNILERFSAQQFPDLHSELNLSSLELGDSALYFCASSVSIRAANTEAFFGQGTRLTVV.

The chain carries TRBV28 and TRBJ1-2; 7 bases are shared with TRBD1. Looked up from germline, CDR1 is MDHEN and CDR2 is SYDVKM. V lost 7 bases to trimming and J lost 2 bases; unmatched junction nucleotides: 7. CDR3 length equals 14 residues. The CDR3 DNA is TGTGCCAGCAAAACCAGGGGGTTAAACTATGGCTACACCTTC. Its protein product is CASKTRGLNYGYTF.

This clone has just one count. V usage is TRBV10-3 and J usage is TRBJ2-7; 11 bases line up with TRBD2. Germline CDR1 and CDR2: ENHRY and SYGVKD. V shed 5 bases, J shed 3 bases, and the junction held 12 bases outside the gene matches. The CDR3 spans 17 residues. The CDR3 DNA reads as TGTGCCATCAGTCCGGGACTAGCGGAAAGAGGTAACTACGAGCAGTACTTC. Translating gives CAISPGLAERGNYEQYF.

V is TRBV6-4 and J is TRBJ1-1; TRBD1 might be the D (6 bases). With 2 bases removed from V and 4 bases from J, the gap between germline ends came to 11 bases. Germline loops: CDR1 MRHNA, CDR2 SNTAGT. This CDR3 spans 14 amino acids. CDR3 nucleotides: TGTGCCAGCAGTGACAACGGACAGTCCACTGAAGCTTTCTTT. Protein sequence: CASSDNGQSTEAFF.

The V call is TRBV6-5, the J call TRBJ1-2; the D is unclear. The V and J ends lost 6 bases and 10 bases respectively, with 12 bases between them. Germline V gives CDR1 MNHEY, CDR2 SVGAGI. This CDR3 region has 11 residues. CDR3 sequence (DNA): TGTGCCAGCAGCGCCACGTTAGACTACACCTTC. It specifies CASSATLDYTF.

The chain employs TRBV19 and TRBJ1-5; possible D gene TRBD1, 6 bases. This CDR3 comprises 18 residues. The V and J ends lost 6 bases and 0 bases respectively, with 21 bases between them. Germline CDR1 and CDR2: LNHDA and SQIVND (reference sequence). In DNA form, the CDR3 reads TGTGCCAGTAGCTATGGGACGAGGGGGTCGAATAGCAATCAGCCCCAGCATTTT. Translation: CASSYGTRGSNSNQPQHF. Variable domain in full (rest from reference TRBV19 and TRBJ1-5): DGGITQSPKYLFRKEGQNVTLSCEQNLNHDAMYWYRQDPGQGLRLIYYSQIVNDFQKGDIAEGYSVSREKKESFPLTVTSAQKNPTAFYLCASSYGTRGSNSNQPQHFGDGTRLSIL.

The genes are TRBV10-3 and TRBJ2-1; 12 bases line up with TRBD1. The CDR3 totals 12 residues. The V segment lost 2 bases and the J segment 16 bases; nucleotides outside the gene matches: 3. From germline, CDR1 is ENHRY and CDR2 SYGVKD. Here the CDR3 reads CAISEGDRGQFF. CDR3 in DNA: TGTGCCATCAGTGAGGGGGACAGGGGGCAATTCTTC.

The V and J genes are TRBV27 and TRBJ1-2; 7 nucleotides agree with TRBD1. CDR3 length: 14 residues. Germline CDR1 reads MNHEY; CDR2 reads SMNVEV (reference sequence). Trimming cost V 5 bases and J 4 bases; bases outside gene matches: 7. CDR3 residues: CASSNRGGVYGYTF. CDR3 coding DNA: TGTGCCAGCAGTAACCGAGGGGGCGTCTATGGCTACACCTTC.